The 27 T cell receptor beta chains below all came from one sample that was sequenced in a study of cytomegalovirus exposure and HLA in healthy donors. The PCR contained 60 Vbeta and 13 Jbeta primers. TCRdb keeps only in-frame clones here, not all; method: immunoSEQ multiplex PCR. The sample's table shows around 97,000 clones. The sequencing input was PBMCs. These receptors all come from a man aged 35 to 55 in good health and CMV-seronegative.

Of note for this clone: The same CDR3 can be traced to other DNA sequences in this sample. This rearrangement joins TRBV7-9 to TRBJ2-2; possible D gene TRBD2, 5 bases. The CDR3 length is 15 residues. V was pared by 1 base and J by 6 bases, with 12 bases between. The germline V gene has CDR1 SEHNR and CDR2 FQNEAQ (reference sequence). The CDR3 loop is CASSLGLAKAGELFF. CDR3 nucleotide sequence: TGTGCCAGCAGCTTAGGTTTAGCGAAGGCCGGGGAGCTGTTTTTT.

The rearrangement links TRBV10-1 to TRBJ2-5, with 10 positions matching TRBD2. The V gene's germline CDR1 is WNHNN and CDR2 SYGVQD (reference sequence). This CDR3 is built from 15 residues. V trimming: 2 bases; J trimming: 1 base; junction bases outside the gene matches: 1. CDR3 sequence (DNA): TGCGCCAGCAGTGAGACTAGCGGGACCCAAGAGACCCAGTACTTC. It yields the protein CASSETSGTQETQYF.

The rearrangement links TRBV11-2 to TRBJ1-2, with a weak D call TRBD1 (6 bases). CDR3 length: 14 amino acids. V lost 5 bases and J 4 bases, leaving 14 bases between the germline ends. Germline V gene lookup returns CDR1 SGHAT and CDR2 FQNNGV. CDR3 DNA: TGTGCCAGCAGCCAGAGGACAGTGACCTATGGCTACACCTTC. This gives the protein CASSQRTVTYGYTF.

The chain recombines TRBV27 with TRBJ2-7; D not certain. Trimming removed 2 bases at V and 1 base at J, with 6 bases between. The CDR3 totals 13 residues. The germline CDR1 and CDR2 sequences are MNHEY and SMNVEV (reference sequence). The CDR3 DNA reads TGTGCCAGCAGTTTAAGCCCGTCCTACGAGCAGTACTTC. This encodes CASSLSPSYEQYF.

The V call is TRBV7-9, the J call TRBJ2-1, with 8 bases identical to TRBD1. CDR3 length: 15 amino acids. Trimming at V came to 2 bases and at J to 8 bases, leaving 8 bases not matched to a gene. Per germline, CDR1 SEHNR and CDR2 FQNEAQ (reference sequence). The CDR3 bases are TGTGCCAGCAGCTTAACAGGACAGGGTTCACATGAGCAGTTCTTC. This gives the protein CASSLTGQGSHEQFF.

The rearrangement links TRBV7-9 to TRBJ2-7; TRBD2 might be the D (6 bases). The CDR3 contains 13 residues. The V gene's germline CDR1 is SEHNR and CDR2 FQNEAQ (reference sequence). The V end was cut by 5 bases, the J end by 4 bases, with 12 bases between. The CDR3, as DNA: TGTGCCAGCAGCCCCGCGGGGCTATACGAGCAGTACTTC. Translation: CASSPAGLYEQYF.

The chain uses TRBV6-1 and TRBJ1-2; 7 nucleotides match TRBD1. CDR1 MNHNS and CDR2 SASEGT come from the germline V gene. This CDR3 contains 14 residues. V gave up 3 bases and J gave up 8 bases; unmatched junction bases: 9. CDR3 bases: TGTGCCAGCAGTGAGGCCTTACAGGGGTTGGGCTACACCTTC. Protein product: CASSEALQGLGYTF.

This rearrangement joins TRBV19 to TRBJ1-5, with a tentative D call TRBD1 (5 bases). In germline, CDR1 is LNHDA, CDR2 SQIVND (reference sequence). The CDR3 spans 16 residues. Trimming pared 3 bases from V and 2 bases from J, leaving 14 bases between. As DNA, the CDR3 is TGTGCCAGTAGTATGTGGCCCCCGGGGGGCAATCAGCCCCAGCATTTT. Encoded protein: CASSMWPPGGNQPQHF.

V gene TRBV19 combines with J gene TRBJ1-4; the D is unclear. V was cut by 11 bases and J by 8 bases, with 9 bases left in between. Germline V CDR1 and CDR2: LNHDA, SQIVND (reference sequence). This CDR3 is built from 10 residues. CDR3: CAGTGEKLFF. The DNA of the CDR3 is TGTGCCGGAACGGGGGAAAAACTGTTTTTT.

The chain couples TRBV4-2 to TRBJ2-7; 9 nucleotides match TRBD1. Germline lookup yields CDR1 LGHNA and CDR2 YNFKEQ. The V gene end was trimmed by 0 bases and the J gene end by 5 bases; junction bases not matched to a gene: 8. The CDR3 runs 16 residues. The CDR3 loop reads CASSQDPGQGSDEQYF. CDR3 bases: TGTGCCAGCAGCCAAGATCCCGGACAGGGGTCCGACGAGCAGTACTTC.

The chain links TRBV5-1 to TRBJ2-7; D is perhaps TRBD2 (6 bases). Trimming removed 5 bases from V and 6 bases from J, with 15 bases in between. CDR1 and CDR2 (germline): SGHRS, YFSETQ. CDR3 length equals 13 residues. This CDR3 reads CASRPGDNAEQYF. CDR3 nucleotide sequence: TGCGCCAGCAGACCGGGAGACAATGCCGAGCAGTACTTC.

The chain uses TRBV9 and TRBJ2-4, with a possible D match to TRBD1 (5 bases). The CDR3 runs to 16 residues. Germline V gives CDR1 SGDLS, CDR2 YYNGEE. Trimming pared 0 bases from V and 7 bases from J, leaving 17 bases between. The CDR3 DNA reads as TGTGCCAGCAGCGTAGGGGCTTTGCAGGGTTTTAACATTCAGTACTTC. Amino acid sequence: CASSVGALQGFNIQYF.

The chain joins TRBV27 to TRBJ1-1; no definite D call. V gave up 6 bases and J gave up 1 base, with 6 bases separating them. This CDR3 contains 12 residues. CDR1 MNHEY and CDR2 SMNVEV come from the germline V gene (reference sequence). CDR3 sequence: CASRFRNTEAFF. CDR3 nucleotide sequence: TGTGCCAGCAGGTTCAGGAACACTGAAGCTTTCTTT.

The chain is built from TRBV11-2 and TRBJ1-1, with 7 nucleotides matching TRBD1. Germline V gene data show CDR1 as SGHAT and CDR2 as FQNNGV. This CDR3 is 13 amino acids long. The ends lost 5 bases at V and 4 bases at J; junction bases unmatched: 4. CDR3 in amino acids: CASSPPGGTEAFF. Written as DNA, the CDR3 is TGTGCCAGCAGCCCCCCAGGGGGCACTGAAGCTTTCTTT. The full variable domain, with the rest looked up from reference TRBV11-2 and TRBJ1-1, is EAGVAQSPRYKIIEKRQSVAFWCNPISGHATLYWYQQILGQGPKLLIQFQNNGVVDDSQLPKDRFSAERLKGVDSTLKIQPAKLEDSAVYLCASSPPGGTEAFFGQGTRLTVV.

The chain couples TRBV5-5 to TRBJ1-1, with a possible D match to TRBD1 (5 bases). V gave up 3 bases and J gave up 5 bases, with 17 bases separating them. From germline, CDR1 is SGHKS and CDR2 YYEKEE (reference sequence). The CDR3 extends over 15 amino acids. CDR3 sequence: CASSWVWGRETEAFF. The CDR3 nucleotides read TGTGCCAGCAGCTGGGTGTGGGGGAGGGAAACTGAAGCTTTCTTT.

About this clone: The junction and the germline gene differ at one end; a read error may be behind it. The genes are TRBV6-5 and TRBJ1-1, with D hard to call. The CDR3 length is 12 residues. The germline V gene has CDR1 MNHEY and CDR2 SVGAGI. The CDR3 DNA follows: TGTGCCAGCAGTTACCTGGGCACTGGAGCTTTCTTT. It is translated as CASSYLGTGAFF.

The CDR3 is CASSQEAYYGYTF. The CDR3 nucleotides are TGCGCCAGCAGCCAAGAGGCTTACTATGGCTACACCTTC. The V call is TRBV4-3, the J call TRBJ1-2; D is unresolved. The germline gives CDR1 LGHNA, CDR2 YSLEER. The CDR3 is made up of 13 amino acids. V dropped 0 bases and J dropped 3 bases, with 5 bases sitting between them.

The V and J genes are TRBV7-9 and TRBJ1-5, with D unclear. The germline V gene has CDR1 SEHNR and CDR2 FQNEAQ (reference sequence). Trimming took 3 bases from V and 5 from J, leaving 8 bases between them. There are 13 residues in the CDR3. CDR3 residues: CASSLNGDQPQHF. CDR3 DNA: TGTGCCAGCAGCTTGAACGGGGATCAGCCCCAGCATTTT.

The rearrangement uses TRBV2 and TRBJ2-7, with 9 positions matching TRBD1. Germline CDR1 and CDR2: SNHLY and FYNNEI. V gave up 7 bases and J gave up 2 bases; unmatched junction bases: 6. The CDR3 has 14 amino acids. Here the CDR3 DNA reads TGTGCCAGCACCTTACAGGGGGCGGCCTACGAGCAGTACTTC. Protein product: CASTLQGAAYEQYF.

The chain combines TRBV6-5 with TRBJ2-7, with 7 nucleotides matching TRBD1. Germline trimming cut 0 bases from V and 4 bases from J; bases unmatched to any gene: 6. CDR1 MNHEY and CDR2 SVGAGI come from the germline V gene. The CDR3 covers 15 residues. The CDR3 is CASSYSNPGQYEQYF. DNA for the CDR3: TGTGCCAGCAGTTACTCGAACCCGGGACAGTACGAGCAGTACTTC.

The V and J genes are TRBV20-1 and TRBJ2-7; unclear D gene. Germline loops: CDR1 DFQATT, CDR2 SNEGSKA (reference sequence). V shed 0 bases and J shed 7 bases, with 7 bases lying between them. This CDR3 is 11 amino acids long. Here the CDR3 reads CSARDQREQYF. CDR3 nucleotide sequence: TGCAGTGCTAGAGATCAGAGGGAGCAGTACTTC.

The gene calls are TRBV10-3 and TRBJ1-2, with D tentatively TRBD1 (6 bases). Trimming pared 6 bases from V and 2 bases from J, leaving 10 bases between. The CDR3 is 13 residues long. Germline-derived CDR1 and CDR2 are ENHRY and SYGVKD. For the CDR3, the DNA is TGTGCCATCAGGGCGACAGGAAACTATGGCTACACCTTC. Protein product: CAIRATGNYGYTF.

This chain uses TRBV11-2 with TRBJ2-7, with D possibly TRBD1 on 5 matching bases. V gave up 6 bases and J gave up 1 base, with 16 bases separating them. The length of the CDR3 is 15 residues. Germline values: CDR1 SGHAT, CDR2 FQNNGV. The CDR3 nucleotides are TGTGCCAGCAGTCTAGTGGGGCCCGGGTCCTACGAGCAGTACTTC. Its protein is CASSLVGPGSYEQYF.

The genes are TRBV6-6 and TRBJ2-7; D unclear. V was pared by 6 bases and J by 2 bases, with 14 bases between. CDR1 is MNHNY and CDR2 is SVGAGI in the germline V gene (reference sequence). This CDR3 has 14 residues. The DNA of the CDR3 is TGTGCCAGCAGCAACCCCCAGGTTCCCTACGAGCAGTACTTC. Protein: CASSNPQVPYEQYF.

CDR3 sequence: CAWSVDRPNVLTF. CDR3 DNA sequence: TGTGCCTGGAGTGTCGACAGGCCTAACGTCCTGACTTTC. The rearrangement uses TRBV30 and TRBJ2-6; TRBD1 is a possible D gene (6 bases). The CDR3 runs to 13 residues. With 0 bases removed from V and 10 bases from J, the gap between germline ends came to 10 bases. Germline assignment: CDR1 GTSNPN and CDR2 SVGIG (reference sequence).

The chain uses TRBV4-1 and TRBJ2-1; TRBD2 matches at 10 bases. The V segment lost 0 bases and the J segment 3 bases; nucleotides outside the gene matches: 2. CDR1 is MGHRA and CDR2 is YSYEKL in the germline V gene. CDR3 length: 16 residues. The CDR3 sequence: CASSQELAGFYNEQFF. As DNA, the CDR3 is TGCGCCAGCAGCCAAGAACTAGCGGGATTCTACAATGAGCAGTTCTTC.

The CDR3 coding sequence is TGTGCCAGCAGCCAAGGCGGGGGATACAATCAGCCCCAGCATTTT. Its translation: CASSQGGGYNQPQHF. V is TRBV28 and J is TRBJ1-5; possibly TRBD1 for D (5 bases). This CDR3 comprises 15 residues. Germline lookup yields CDR1 MDHEN and CDR2 SYDVKM. The V and J ends lost 6 bases and 3 bases respectively, with 15 bases between them.